Below, 20 T cell receptor beta chains from the same sample are listed, as sequenced in a study of OX40 agonist ivuxolimab in advanced cancers. The assay was immunoSEQ multiplex PCR, and TCRdb's table has in-frame clones only and misses some. The repertoire holds tens of thousands of clones, with roughly 84% as singletons. The input for sequencing was CD4+ or CD8+ T cells sorted from blood, taken in a trial of the OX40 agonist ivuxolimab. Receptor source: an adult with an advanced solid tumor such as melanoma, head and neck, liver or kidney cancer.

The rearrangement links TRBV20-1 to TRBJ2-1, with 8 bases lining up with TRBD1. The CDR3 totals 11 residues. Per germline, CDR1 DFQATT and CDR2 SNEGSKA (reference sequence). Trimming removed 4 bases from V and 12 bases from J; junction bases left unmatched: 5. CDR3 loop: CSATLTGGQFF. CDR3 DNA: TGCAGTGCTACACTTACAGGGGGGCAGTTCTTC.

CDR3 loop: CASSIGTVGTEAFF. The CDR3 DNA sequence: TGTGCCAGTAGTATCGGTACTGTTGGGACTGAAGCTTTCTTT. The chain uses TRBV19 and TRBJ1-1; no reliable D call. Between the trimmed V and J ends, which lost 3 bases and 5 bases, there was a span of 13 bases. The CDR3 contains 14 residues. The germline V gene has CDR1 LNHDA and CDR2 SQIVND (reference sequence).

The chain employs TRBV4-1 and TRBJ2-7; TRBD2 agrees at 12 bases. The germline CDR1 and CDR2 sequences are MGHRA and YSYEKL. After removal of 0 bases from V and 4 bases from J, the junction contained 13 bases not matched to a gene. This CDR3 is 19 amino acids long. DNA for the CDR3: TGCGCCAGCAGCCAAGACATTCCCGCTACTAGCGGGGGGAGATACGAGCAGTACTTC. Encoded protein: CASSQDIPATSGGRYEQYF.

This clone was counted between two and nine times. The CDR3 protein is CASSSSGTGGGSPLHF. The CDR3 DNA reads as TGCGCCAGCAGCTCTAGCGGGACAGGGGGAGGATCACCCCTCCACTTT. The V and J genes are TRBV5-1 and TRBJ1-6; TRBD1 agrees at 11 bases. V shed 3 bases, J shed 10 bases, and the junction held 9 bases outside the gene matches. The germline CDR1 and CDR2 sequences are SGHRS and YFSETQ. The CDR3 totals 16 residues. Drawing the rest from reference TRBV5-1 and TRBJ1-6, the complete variable domain is KAGVTQTPRYLIKTRGQQVTLSCSPISGHRSVSWYQQTPGQGLQFLFEYFSETQRNKGNFPGRFSGRQFSNSRSEMNVSTLELGDSALYLCASSSSGTGGGSPLHFGNGTRLTVT.

J is TRBJ1-6 and V is TRBV19, with TRBD1 as a possible D gene (5 bases). Trimming took off 4 bases at V and 7 bases at J, with 11 bases between the two ends. The CDR3 has 14 residues. In germline, CDR1 is LNHDA, CDR2 SQIVND (reference sequence). CDR3 loop: CASSTGPWNSPLHF. Here the CDR3 DNA reads TGTGCCAGTAGTACGGGACCGTGGAATTCACCCCTCCACTTT.

The sample holds a few counts of this clone. The chain recombines TRBV2 with TRBJ1-5, with TRBD1 as a possible D gene (5 bases). This CDR3 contains 14 residues. The V and J ends lost 7 bases and 4 bases respectively, with 14 bases between them. In germline, CDR1 is SNHLY, CDR2 FYNNEI. This chain's CDR3 is CASTGRQGNQPQHF. The CDR3 DNA sequence: TGTGCCAGCACGGGTCGGCAGGGTAATCAGCCCCAGCATTTT. Full variable domain (remainder filled in from reference TRBV2 and TRBJ1-5): EPEVTQTPSHQVTQMGQEVILRCVPISNHLYFYWYRQILGQKVEFLVSFYNNEISEKSEIFDDQFSVERPDGSNFTLKIRSTKLEDSAMYFCASTGRQGNQPQHFGDGTRLSIL.

DNA for the CDR3: TGTGCCAGCAGCCAAGGCGGGACAGGGGCGGGTGAAAAACTGTTTTTT. This translates into CASSQGGTGAGEKLFF. The J gene is TRBJ1-4, the V gene TRBV4-2; 10 bases agree with TRBD1. Per germline, CDR1 LGHNA and CDR2 YNFKEQ. With 1 base clipped from V and 7 bases from J, the junction kept 6 bases outside the gene matches. The CDR3 sequence is 16 residues long.

The gene calls are TRBV4-1 and TRBJ1-6, with D perhaps matching TRBD1 (6 bases). CDR3 length equals 15 residues. Germline V gene sequence: CDR1 MGHRA, CDR2 YSYEKL. V lost 2 bases, J lost 5 bases, and 10 bases lay in between. CDR3 residues: CASSQLGANNSPLHF. The CDR3 DNA sequence: TGCGCCAGCAGCCAACTGGGGGCCAATAATTCACCCCTCCACTTT.

The chain joins TRBV5-1 to TRBJ1-1; perhaps TRBD1 as D (6 bases). Per germline, CDR1 SGHRS and CDR2 YFSETQ. Between the trimmed V and J ends, which lost 4 bases and 3 bases, there was a span of 19 bases. The CDR3 has 16 residues. The CDR3, as DNA: TGCGCCAGCAGCGCTCCCTTAGCAGGGGTTGACACTGAAGCTTTCTTT. Translating it yields CASSAPLAGVDTEAFF.

The chain uses TRBV6-5 and TRBJ1-1; D is uncertain. Trimming removed 4 bases from V and 1 base from J, with 10 bases in between. This CDR3 region has 14 residues. Germline CDR1 reads MNHEY; CDR2 reads SVGAGI. CDR3 sequence: CASSFRDANTEAFF. CDR3 sequence (DNA): TGTGCCAGCAGTTTCCGGGATGCGAACACTGAAGCTTTCTTT.

The chain links TRBV7-9 to TRBJ1-4; TRBD1 agrees at 7 bases. The V and J ends lost 8 bases and 0 bases, in that order; junction bases with no gene match: 6. CDR1 is SEHNR and CDR2 is FQNEAQ in the germline V gene (reference sequence). The CDR3 totals 15 residues. The CDR3 here is CASGTRGATNEKLFF. Here the CDR3 DNA reads TGTGCCAGCGGAACCAGGGGGGCAACTAATGAAAAACTGTTTTTT. The whole variable domain, remainder taken from reference TRBV7-9 and TRBJ1-4, is DTGVSQNPRHKITKRGQNVTFRCDPISEHNRLYWYRQTLGQGPEFLTYFQNEAQLEKSRLLSDRFSAERPKGSFSTLEIQRTEQGDSAMYLCASGTRGATNEKLFFGSGTQLSVL.

The genes are TRBV19 and TRBJ2-5, with D possibly called TRBD1 or TRBD2 (6 bases each). Trimming pared 6 bases from V and 5 bases from J, leaving 22 bases between. The CDR3 covers 16 residues. Germline CDR1 LNHDA, CDR2 SQIVND (reference sequence). In nucleotides, the CDR3 is TGTGCCAGTAGAGGTGCCCTAAGGGGGGCTAAGGAGACCCAGTACTTC. This translates into CASRGALRGAKETQYF.

This clone appeared once. This chain uses TRBV19 with TRBJ1-4; 8 bases line up with TRBD1. The germline V gene has CDR1 LNHDA and CDR2 SQIVND (reference sequence). This CDR3 region has 15 residues. Trimming at V came to 7 bases and at J to 3 bases, leaving 7 bases not matched to a gene. The CDR3 region has the DNA TGTGCCAGTACGCGACAGGGGCCGTCTAATGAAAAACTGTTTTTT. It is translated as CASTRQGPSNEKLFF.

The genes are TRBV10-2 and TRBJ2-1, with D maybe TRBD2 (6 bases). Trimming cost V 11 bases and J 5 bases, with 16 bases left between them. The CDR3 runs 13 residues. CDR1 WSHSY and CDR2 SAAADI come from the germline V gene. CDR3 region: CAVSGGANNEQFF. The CDR3 region has the DNA TGCGCCGTATCTGGCGGGGCGAACAATGAGCAGTTCTTC.

The chain links TRBV5-4 to TRBJ2-3; the match to TRBD1 covers 9 bases. There are 15 residues in the CDR3. The junction had 5 bases not matched to a gene; V was cut back by 0 bases and J by 6 bases. The germline V gene encodes CDR1 SGHNT and CDR2 YYREEE (reference sequence). The CDR3 bases are TGTGCCAGCAGCTTGGCCGGGACAGGGTACGATACGCAGTATTTT. Protein sequence: CASSLAGTGYDTQYF.

J is TRBJ1-2 and V is TRBV9; 8 bases are a match to TRBD1. The CDR3 consists of 16 residues. V was pared by 4 bases and J by 7 bases, with 15 bases of the junction left unmatched. Germline V gene sequence: CDR1 SGDLS, CDR2 YYNGEE. DNA of the CDR3: TGTGCCAGCAGCACAGACCGAGGGACAGGCTCCATTGGCTACACCTTC. It specifies CASSTDRGTGSIGYTF.

The gene calls are TRBV11-1 and TRBJ1-5, with D possibly being TRBD1 (6 bases). Trimming cost V 3 bases and J 6 bases, with 24 bases left between them. CDR1 is SGHAT, CDR2 FQDESV, per germline (reference sequence). The CDR3 has 18 amino acids. The DNA for the CDR3 is TGTGCCAGCAGCTTTAATCCCCCAGGATGGGAGGGGGGTCAGCCCCAGCATTTT. It codes for CASSFNPPGWEGGQPQHF.

This clone appeared once. The chain links TRBV30 to TRBJ1-6; TRBD1 is a possible D gene (6 bases). Trimming took off 0 bases at V and 4 bases at J, with 13 bases between the two ends. CDR1 and CDR2 from the germline V gene are GTSNPN and SVGIG (reference sequence). This CDR3 has 16 amino acids. CDR3 region: CAWSVETTGYNSPLHF. CDR3 coding DNA: TGTGCCTGGAGTGTGGAGACTACAGGGTATAATTCACCCCTCCACTTT.

The J gene is TRBJ1-5, the V gene TRBV18, with 9 nucleotides matching TRBD1. V lost 2 bases, J lost 1 base, and 15 bases stayed unmatched. Germline V lookup: CDR1 KGHSH, CDR2 LQKENI. This CDR3 is 20 amino acids long. DNA of the CDR3: TGTGCCAGCTCACCATACCCCCCCTCGGACAGGGGAAGGAGCAATCAGCCCCAGCATTTT. Protein: CASSPYPPSDRGRSNQPQHF.

For this clone: The germline gene is not matched at one end of the junction; a read error may be the cause. The chain has TRBV4-1 and TRBJ1-5; D is perhaps TRBD1 (5 bases). The CDR3 spans 17 residues. Germline CDR1 MGHRA, CDR2 YSYEKL. The CDR3 spells CAGSQDTTPRGNQPQHF. Here the CDR3 DNA reads TGCGCCGGCAGCCAAGACACCACCCCGAGGGGTAATCAGCCCCAGCATTTT.